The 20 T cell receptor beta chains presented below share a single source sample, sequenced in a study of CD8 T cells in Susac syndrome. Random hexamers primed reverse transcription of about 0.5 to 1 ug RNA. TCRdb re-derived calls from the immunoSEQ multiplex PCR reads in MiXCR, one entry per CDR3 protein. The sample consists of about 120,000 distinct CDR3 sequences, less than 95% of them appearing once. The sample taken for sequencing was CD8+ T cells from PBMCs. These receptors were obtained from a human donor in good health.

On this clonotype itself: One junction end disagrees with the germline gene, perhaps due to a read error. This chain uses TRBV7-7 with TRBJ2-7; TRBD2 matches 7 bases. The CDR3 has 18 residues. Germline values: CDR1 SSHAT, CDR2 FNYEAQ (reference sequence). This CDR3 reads CASSLGSPGEGPAYEQYF. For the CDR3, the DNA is TGTGCTAGCAGCTTAGGCTCTCCCGGGGAGGGCCCCGCCTACGAGCAGTACTTC.

CDR3 residues: CASSLGGRSNEQFF. The CDR3 nucleotides read TGTGCCAGCAGCTTAGGTGGCAGGTCCAATGAGCAGTTCTTC. This chain links TRBV7-8 with TRBJ2-1, with D unclear. V shed 1 base and J shed 6 bases, with 10 bases lying between them. The CDR3 is made up of 14 amino acids. CDR1 and CDR2 from the germline V gene are SGHVS and FQNEAQ.

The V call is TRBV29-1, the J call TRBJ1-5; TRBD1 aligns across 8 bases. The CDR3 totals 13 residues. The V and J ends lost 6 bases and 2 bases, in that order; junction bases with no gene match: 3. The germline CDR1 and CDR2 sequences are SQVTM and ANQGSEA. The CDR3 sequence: CSVRTGRNQPQHF. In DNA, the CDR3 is TGCAGCGTCCGGACAGGGCGCAATCAGCCCCAGCATTTT. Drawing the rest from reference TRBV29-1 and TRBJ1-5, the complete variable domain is SAVISQKPSRDICQRGTSLTIQCQVDSQVTMMFWYRQQPGQSLTLIATANQGSEATYESGFVIDKFPISRPNLTFSTLTVSNMSPEDSSIYLCSVRTGRNQPQHFGDGTRLSIL.

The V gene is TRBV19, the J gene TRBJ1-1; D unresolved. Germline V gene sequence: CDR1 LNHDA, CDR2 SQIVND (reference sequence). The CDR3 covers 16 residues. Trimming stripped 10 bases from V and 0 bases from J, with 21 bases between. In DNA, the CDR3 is TGTGCCACCTTCGGGAGGAGGGAAAGGTTGAACACTGAAGCTTTCTTT. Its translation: CATFGRRERLNTEAFF. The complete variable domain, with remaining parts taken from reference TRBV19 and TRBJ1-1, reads DGGITQSPKYLFRKEGQNVTLSCEQNLNHDAMYWYRQDPGQGLRLIYYSQIVNDFQKGDIAEGYSVSREKKESFPLTVTSAQKNPTAFYLCATFGRRERLNTEAFFGQGTRLTVV.

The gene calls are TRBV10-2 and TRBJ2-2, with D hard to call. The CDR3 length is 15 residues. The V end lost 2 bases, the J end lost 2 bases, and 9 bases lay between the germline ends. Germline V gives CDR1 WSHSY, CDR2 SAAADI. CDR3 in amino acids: CASSEPVLNTGELFF. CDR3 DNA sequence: TGCGCCAGCAGTGAGCCGGTCCTCAACACCGGGGAGCTGTTTTTT.

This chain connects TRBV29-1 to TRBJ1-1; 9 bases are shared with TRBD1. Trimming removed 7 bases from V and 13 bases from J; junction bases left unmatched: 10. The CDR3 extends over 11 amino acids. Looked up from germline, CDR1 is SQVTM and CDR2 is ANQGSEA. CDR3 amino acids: CSANGGDRVFF. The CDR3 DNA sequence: TGCAGCGCAAACGGCGGGGACAGGGTTTTCTTT.

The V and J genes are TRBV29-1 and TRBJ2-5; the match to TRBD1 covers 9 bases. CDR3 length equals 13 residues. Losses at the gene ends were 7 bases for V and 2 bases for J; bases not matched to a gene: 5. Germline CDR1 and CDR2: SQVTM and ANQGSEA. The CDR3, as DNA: TGCAGCGGGGGGGGGACAGGGCAAGAGACCCAGTACTTC. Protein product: CSGGGTGQETQYF.

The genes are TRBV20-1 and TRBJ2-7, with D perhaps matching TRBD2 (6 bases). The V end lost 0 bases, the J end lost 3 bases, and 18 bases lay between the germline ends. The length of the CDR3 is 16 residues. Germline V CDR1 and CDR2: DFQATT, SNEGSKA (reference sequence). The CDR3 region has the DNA TGCAGTGCTAGAGATGGTAGGCGGGAACCGATCTACGAGCAGTACTTC. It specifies CSARDGRREPIYEQYF.

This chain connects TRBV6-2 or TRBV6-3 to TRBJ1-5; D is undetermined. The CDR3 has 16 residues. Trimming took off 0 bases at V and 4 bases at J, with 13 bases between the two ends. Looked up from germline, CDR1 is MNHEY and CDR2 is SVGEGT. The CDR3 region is CASSYSNLALNQPQHF. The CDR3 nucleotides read TGTGCCAGCAGTTACTCGAACCTCGCCCTGAATCAGCCCCAGCATTTT.

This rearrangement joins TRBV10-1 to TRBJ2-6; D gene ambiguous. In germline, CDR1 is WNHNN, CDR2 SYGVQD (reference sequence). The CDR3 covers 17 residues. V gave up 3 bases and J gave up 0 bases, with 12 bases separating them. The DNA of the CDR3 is TGCGCCAGCAGTGACCTCTGGACCGGCTCTGGGGCCAACGTCCTGACTTTC. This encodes CASSDLWTGSGANVLTF.

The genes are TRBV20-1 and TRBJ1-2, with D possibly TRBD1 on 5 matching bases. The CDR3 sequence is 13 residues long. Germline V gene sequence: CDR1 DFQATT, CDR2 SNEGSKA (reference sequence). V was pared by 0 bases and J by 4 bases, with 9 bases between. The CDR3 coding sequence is TGCAGTGCTAGAGAACCGGGGGGCTATGGCTACACCTTC. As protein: CSAREPGGYGYTF.

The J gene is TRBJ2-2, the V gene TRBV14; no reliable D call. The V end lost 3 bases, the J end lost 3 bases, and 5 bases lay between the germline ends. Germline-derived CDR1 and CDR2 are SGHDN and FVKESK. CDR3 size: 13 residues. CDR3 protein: CASSHRYTGELFF. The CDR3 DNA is TGTGCCAGCAGCCACAGGTACACCGGGGAGCTGTTTTTT.

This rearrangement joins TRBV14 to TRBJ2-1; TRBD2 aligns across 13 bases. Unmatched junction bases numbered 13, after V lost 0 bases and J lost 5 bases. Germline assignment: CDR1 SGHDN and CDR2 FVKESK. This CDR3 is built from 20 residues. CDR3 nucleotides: TGTGCCAGCAGCCAAGATCGGTCCGGGACTAGCGGGATAAGGAACAATGAGCAGTTCTTC. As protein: CASSQDRSGTSGIRNNEQFF. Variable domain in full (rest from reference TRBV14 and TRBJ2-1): EAGVTQFPSHSVIEKGQTVTLRCDPISGHDNLYWYRRVMGKEIKFLLHFVKESKQDESGMPNNRFLAERTGGTYSTLKVQPAELEDSGVYFCASSQDRSGTSGIRNNEQFFGPGTRLTVL.

The CDR3 loop reads CASSEEGGGAYEQYF. The CDR3 region has the DNA TGTGCCAGCAGTGAAGAGGGCGGGGGGGCCTACGAGCAGTACTTC. The chain employs TRBV2 and TRBJ2-7; 9 bases map to TRBD2. J gave up 2 bases and V 1 base, and 3 bases lay outside the gene matches. The CDR3 consists of 15 residues. The V gene's germline CDR1 is SNHLY and CDR2 FYNNEI.

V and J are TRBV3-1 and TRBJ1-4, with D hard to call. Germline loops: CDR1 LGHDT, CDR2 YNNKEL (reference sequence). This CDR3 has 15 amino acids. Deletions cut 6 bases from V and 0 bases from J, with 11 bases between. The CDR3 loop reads CASRVRLATNEKLFF. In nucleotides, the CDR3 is TGTGCCAGCAGAGTCAGGCTAGCAACTAATGAAAAACTGTTTTTT.

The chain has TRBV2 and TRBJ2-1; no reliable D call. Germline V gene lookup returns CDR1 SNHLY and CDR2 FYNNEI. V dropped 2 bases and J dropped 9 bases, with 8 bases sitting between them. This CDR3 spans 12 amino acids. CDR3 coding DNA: TGTGCCAGCAGTGAACACAGCCGTGAGCAGTTCTTC. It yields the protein CASSEHSREQFF.

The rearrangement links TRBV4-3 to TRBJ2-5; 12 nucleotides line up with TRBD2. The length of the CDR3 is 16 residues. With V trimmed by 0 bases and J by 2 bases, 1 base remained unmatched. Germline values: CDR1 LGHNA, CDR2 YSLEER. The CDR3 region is CASSQDLAGGQETQYF. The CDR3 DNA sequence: TGCGCCAGCAGCCAAGATCTAGCGGGAGGGCAAGAGACCCAGTACTTC.

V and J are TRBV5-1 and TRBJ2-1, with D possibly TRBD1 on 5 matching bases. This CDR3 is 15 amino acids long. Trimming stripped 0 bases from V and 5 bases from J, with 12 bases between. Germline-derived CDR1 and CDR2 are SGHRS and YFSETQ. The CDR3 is CASSLAQGFNNEQFF. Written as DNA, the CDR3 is TGCGCCAGCAGCTTGGCGCAGGGCTTCAACAATGAGCAGTTCTTC.

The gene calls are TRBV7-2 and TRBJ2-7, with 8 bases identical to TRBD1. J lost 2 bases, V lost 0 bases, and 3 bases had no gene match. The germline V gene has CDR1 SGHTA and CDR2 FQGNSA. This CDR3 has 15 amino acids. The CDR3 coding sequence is TGTGCCAGCAGCTTAGCGGCAGGGGGCACCTACGAGCAGTACTTC. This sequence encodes CASSLAAGGTYEQYF.

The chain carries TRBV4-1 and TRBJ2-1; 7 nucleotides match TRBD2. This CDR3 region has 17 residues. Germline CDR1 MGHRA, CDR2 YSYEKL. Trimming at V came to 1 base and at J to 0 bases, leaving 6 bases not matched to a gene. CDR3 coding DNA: TGCGCCAGCAGCCAAGGTTCTAGCGGCCTCTCCTACAATGAGCAGTTCTTC. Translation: CASSQGSSGLSYNEQFF.